Reported below is one TCR beta chain. With a J-beta primer mix and a sample-barcoded 5' primer, a second PCR ran roughly 7 to 11 cycles. Every molecule of cDNA carried a tag from a template-switch adaptor with 12 random nucleotides. Each CDR3 protein gets one entry after TCRdb re-called the 5' RACE reads with MiXCR. This sample has around 1,000,000 distinct CDR3 sequences; approximately 25% occur once, and the top ten carry around 0.7%. These data originate in a study of blood T cells in healthy people across ages. The CDR3 length is 12 residues. The V end lost 6 bases, the J end lost 4 bases, and 7 bases lay between the germline ends. CDR1 is ENHRY and CDR2 is SYGVKD in the germline V gene. These data were likewise used in another study, on T cells of mothers and their children.

The material sequenced was blood. The origin of this receptor is a girl aged 2-10 years in good health. The chain combines TRBV10-3 with TRBJ1-5; D is undetermined. Here the CDR3 DNA reads TGTGCCATCAGGGACGGAAATCAGCCCCAGCATTTT. Translating it yields CAIRDGNQPQHF.